The entry below describes one T cell receptor beta chain. This clonotype showed up many times. The antigen it recognizes is unknown. Base qualities are not at hand, and no much larger clone is one base apart. The TCR beta CDR3 regions were amplified from the RNA transcripts. A first-round RT-PCR of the TCR CDR3 used the HTBI primer set with the Qiagen OneStep RT-PCR kit. Libraries were constructed in a second round of multiplex PCR, after which size selection and purification were carried out. Libraries were sequenced paired-end with 100 bp reads on an Illumina HiSeq2000. On the study's bioinformatics: Raw data were processed with SOAPnuke, discarding reads with adapters, uncalled bases, mean Phred below 15, or no exact constant-primer or identifier match. High-quality paired reads were merged using COPE v1.2.5, and each unique nucleotide sequence was defined as a clonotype. MiTCR v1.1 was used to align clonotypes to the IMGT TRBV, TRBD and TRBJ reference segments. Analysis was restricted to V-J combinations with a frequency above 0.0001, which covered roughly 99% of repertoires. A TCS score was defined as the ratio of F50 (clonal expansion) to E x V (chaos), with BLOSUM62-based TCRdist applied between CDR3 peptides within each V-J. Welch's t-statistics and random forest reduced 514 V-J features to about 12, which were used in a naive Bayes classifier (R e1071). The similarity between thyroid and blood repertoires was quantified using the Morisita-Horn index. TCRdb reprocessing: public reads trimmed at Q25 with fastp, clones called with MiXCR, in-frame beta chains kept. Each entry merges the rows of one CDR3 protein and shows their most common DNA and genes. V and J calls and clone size were set by TCRdb, not the authors. The table for this sample lists about 610,000 distinct CDR3 sequences; about 15% of them were counted only once. The ten top clones hold about 3.9% of the sample.

In the ophthalmopathy patients, disease was moderately to severely active, with a Clinical Activity Score of 3 or more, a NOSPECS grade of 4 or more, and a duration of less than 3 months. Patients with uncontrolled infections, other autoimmune diseases, pregnancy or lactation were excluded. Diagnoses were based on clinical symptoms, serum thyroxine and TRAb, thyroid ultrasound and orbital computed tomography. PBMCs were separated from roughly 9.6 ml of fresh peripheral blood using Ficoll-Paque density gradient centrifugation. Trizol reagent was used to extract total RNA, and RNA quality was then checked on an Agilent 2100 Bioanalyzer. These data belong to a study of T cells in Graves' hyperthyroidism and ophthalmopathy (dated by TCRdb to the late 2010s). Describing the broader study: Peripheral blood was sampled at the time of initial diagnosis, prior to any treatment. Once sampling was done, hyperthyroidism patients were given methimazole at a starting dose of 30 mg daily, whereas ophthalmopathy patients were given high-dose intravenous methylprednisolone. The roughly 100 discovery patients were divided at random into training and test sets in a 7:3 ratio. Whether ophthalmopathy could be predicted prospectively was tested in an independent validation cohort made up of under 20 hyperthyroidism patients plus 17 patients who later progressed to ophthalmopathy. TCR V-J signatures able to tell the groups apart were searched for in a discovery cohort of 100 patients, of whom around 42 had Graves' ophthalmopathy and under 65 had stable Graves' hyperthyroidism. The paper describes TCR Vbeta CDR3 sequencing of 140 or so peripheral blood samples, made up of 43 ophthalmopathy patients, around 78 hyperthyroidism patients and 17 progressor patients. Thyroid tissue and blood T-cell repertoires from about six Graves' hyperthyroidism patients were also compared in the study.

Results the study describes overall, beyond this receptor: During validation, the model predicted progression to ophthalmopathy a median of approximately 7 months ahead of onset, with around 71% sensitivity and around 72% specificity. No statistical method was used to set the sample size in advance, and investigators knew the group allocation. A model built on a 13 V-J signature distinguished ophthalmopathy from stable hyperthyroidism, reaching approximately 89% sensitivity and under 84% specificity in cross-validation and 80%/75% in testing. Most expanded thyroid clonotypes (frequency above 0.001) were also detected in blood, a finding suggesting that blood repertoires may reflect thyroid immune responses.

The TCR comes from a woman in her thirties or forties with Graves' ophthalmopathy. Sequencing was done on a sample of blood.

The CDR3: CASSLNSEGELFF. The bases are TGTGCCAGCAGTTTAAATTCAGAGGGGGAGCTGTTTTTT. The sequence is built from TRBV12-3 or TRBV12-4 and TRBJ2-2; the D gene cannot be resolved reliably. V drops 2 bases and J drops 8 bases, leaving 9 bases in between. Including the terminal cysteine and phenylalanine, the CDR3 comprises 13 residues. Of the read, only the CDR3 DNA is kept; its 39 bases are in frame from base 1.